Here is one T cell receptor (beta chain) with its context. Its antigen is currently not known. The sample holds no much larger clone one base away, and base qualities are not on file. This entry comes from a study of identical twins (dated by TCRdb to about 2016). For the study in its entirety: The study deep-sequenced TCR alpha and beta repertoires from monozygotic twins, unrelated adults of various ages and cord blood to test whether fetal clonotypes persist. To rule out contamination, replicate twin experiments were performed at different times with different library preparation protocols.

Library method: 5' RACE. The sequencer was an Illumina HiSeq 2000. A universal primer binding site was added through template switching, and the final cDNA carried a unique molecular identifier so that TCR cDNA molecules could be counted accurately. Specific primers in the conserved constant-segment region were used to synthesize first-strand cDNA for the TCR alpha and beta chains. To control for contamination, every cDNA library carried two barcodes: a SMART-Mk sample barcode plus Illumina barcodes. TruSeq adapter sequences and Illumina sample barcodes were added in two successive PCR steps. The TCR alpha and beta cDNA libraries were sequenced on the Illumina HiSeq platform using custom primers. In the original analysis: MiGEC was used to process raw reads and extract unique molecular identifiers, and MiXCR was used to find CDR3 positions. For each individual, recombination models were inferred using an EM algorithm with the repgenHMM and IGoR tools. The tcR package in R was used for shared clonotype analysis, with sharing normalized by the product of cloneset sizes. To study raw recombination free of thymic and clonal selection effects, out-of-frame nonproductive sequences were analyzed. TCRdb reworked the public reads: Q25 trimming with fastp, MiXCR clone assembly, productive beta chains retained. Rows are unified per CDR3 protein, each entry keeping the most common DNA and genes. Here the V and J calls rest on TCRdb's processing, not on the authors' analysis. Across this sample there are 1.5 million to 2 million distinct CDR3 sequences, with about 30% seen only once. The ten most abundant clones make up about 0.27% of the sample.

The germline V gene (reference sequence) provides CDR1 LGHDT and CDR2 YNNKEL. The junction carries 10 bases between V and J, which are trimmed by 3 bases and 5 bases respectively. Measured from the cysteine to the phenylalanine, the CDR3 is 13 residues long. Of all the DNA, just the CDR3 is kept, 39 bases in frame from base 1. Study-wide conclusions, independent of this receptor: Out-of-frame TCR alpha sharing in monozygotic twins was systematically underestimated by recombination models, whereas sharing between unrelated individuals was in agreement with the recombination models. Zero-insertion analyses could be partly confounded by invariant T cells such as MAIT and iNKT, though diverse VJ usage argued against such confounding for most clonotypes. Out-of-frame TCR alpha sequences shared between twins showed an excess of low generation-probability sequences compared with coincidental sharing between unrelated individuals. Excess twin sharing in beta out-of-frame sequences was weaker because fewer shared sequences lowered the signal-to-noise ratio. Fewer insertions were carried by abundant cord blood beta clonotypes; a weaker similar trend was observed in young adult naive repertoires, while no such trend was observed in memory repertoires. Because the same donors could not be followed over many years, the conclusions relied on cross-sectional statistical analysis.

Only healthy Caucasian donors were included. This clonotype originated in a newborn girl in good health. This chain is built from TRBV3-1 and TRBJ1-2; too little of a D gene remains to name it. Sequences were obtained from cord blood. The CDR3 reads CASSQFSAYGYTF. In nucleotide form, the sequence is TGTGCCAGCAGCCAGTTCTCGGCTTATGGCTACACCTTC.